This T cell receptor beta chain stems from a study of T cells after yellow fever vaccination. Turning to the study itself: Preparation of fractions with low cell numbers was performed using SMART-Seq v4 Ultra Low Input.

This clonotype was seen only a few times. Its antigen is undetermined. Points from the study as a whole: Among all clonotypes, a small share was observed in both CD4 and CD8 compartments.

This CDR3 is built from 15 residues. Trimming took 6 bases from V and 8 from J; bases not matched to a gene: 15. By 5'RACE template switching, TCR cDNA was produced, with a universal primer site and UMIs added in the process. One entry per CDR3 protein, called by TCRdb with MiXCR from the 5' RACE reads. The data hold a few hundred thousand distinct CDR3 sequences, with around 20% observed a single time. Sequencing was performed on PBMCs, taken before the yellow fever booster vaccination. This chain links TRBV12-3 or TRBV12-4 with TRBJ1-2, with 7 bases lining up with TRBD1. The TCR comes from a man between 18 and 29 years old who received the YFV17D yellow fever vaccine. The CDR3 region is CASRLGEGGAWGYTF. The CDR3, as DNA: TGTGCCAGCAGACTGGGAGAAGGGGGCGCATGGGGCTACACCTTC.